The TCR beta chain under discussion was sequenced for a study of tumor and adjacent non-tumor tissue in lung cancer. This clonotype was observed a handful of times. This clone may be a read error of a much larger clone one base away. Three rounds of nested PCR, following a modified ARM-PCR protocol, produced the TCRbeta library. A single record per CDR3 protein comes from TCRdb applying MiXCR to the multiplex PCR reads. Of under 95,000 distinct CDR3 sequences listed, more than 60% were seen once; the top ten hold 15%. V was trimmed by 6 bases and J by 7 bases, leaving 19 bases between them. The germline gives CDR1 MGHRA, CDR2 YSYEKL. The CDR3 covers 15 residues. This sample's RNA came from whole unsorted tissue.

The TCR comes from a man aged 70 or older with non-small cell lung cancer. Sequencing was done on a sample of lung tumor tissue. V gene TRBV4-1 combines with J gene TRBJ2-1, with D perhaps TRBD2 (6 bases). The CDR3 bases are TGCGCCAGCAGTCCCCCGGAGGGCGCAAGGAATGAGCAGTTCTTC. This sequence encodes CASSPPEGARNEQFF.